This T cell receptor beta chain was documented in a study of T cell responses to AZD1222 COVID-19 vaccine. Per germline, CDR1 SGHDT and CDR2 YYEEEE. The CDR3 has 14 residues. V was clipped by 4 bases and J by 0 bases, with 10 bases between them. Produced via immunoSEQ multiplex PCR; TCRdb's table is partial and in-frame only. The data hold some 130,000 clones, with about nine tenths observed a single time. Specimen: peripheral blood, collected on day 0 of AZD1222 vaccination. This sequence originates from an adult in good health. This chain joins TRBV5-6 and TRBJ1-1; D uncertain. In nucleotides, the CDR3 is TGTGCCAGCAGCCCGGACGGGGTGAACACTGAAGCTTTCTTT. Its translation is CASSPDGVNTEAFF.